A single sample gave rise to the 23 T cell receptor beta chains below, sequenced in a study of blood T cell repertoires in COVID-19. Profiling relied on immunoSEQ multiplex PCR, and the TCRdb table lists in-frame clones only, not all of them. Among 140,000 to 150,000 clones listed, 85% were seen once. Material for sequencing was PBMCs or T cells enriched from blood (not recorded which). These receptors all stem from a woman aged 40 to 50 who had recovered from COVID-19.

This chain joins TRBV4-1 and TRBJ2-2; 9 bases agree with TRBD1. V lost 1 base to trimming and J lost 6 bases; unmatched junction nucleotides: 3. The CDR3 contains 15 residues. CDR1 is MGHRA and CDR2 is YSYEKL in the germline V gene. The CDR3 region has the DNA TGCGCCAGCAGCCAAGTACAGGGGGCGTCCGGGGAGCTGTTTTTT. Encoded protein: CASSQVQGASGELFF.

CDR3 DNA: TGTGCCAGTAGTGTTGACAGAAGCACAGATACGCAGTATTTT. Its protein is CASSVDRSTDTQYF. The chain couples TRBV19 to TRBJ2-3; tentatively, D is TRBD1 (5 bases). This CDR3 comprises 14 residues. Germline values: CDR1 LNHDA, CDR2 SQIVND (reference sequence). The V and J ends lost 5 bases and 0 bases respectively, with 9 bases between them.

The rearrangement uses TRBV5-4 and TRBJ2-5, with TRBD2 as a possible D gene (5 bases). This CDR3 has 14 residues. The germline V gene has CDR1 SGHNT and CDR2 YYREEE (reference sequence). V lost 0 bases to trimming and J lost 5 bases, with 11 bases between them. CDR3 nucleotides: TGTGCCAGCAGCTTGGATGACCGCGGGGAGACCCAGTACTTC. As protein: CASSLDDRGETQYF.

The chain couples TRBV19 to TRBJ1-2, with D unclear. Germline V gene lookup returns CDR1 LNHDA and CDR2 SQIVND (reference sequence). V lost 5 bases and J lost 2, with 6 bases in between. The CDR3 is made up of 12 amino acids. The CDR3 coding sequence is TGTGCCAGTAGTGAACTCAACTATGGCTACACCTTC. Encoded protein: CASSELNYGYTF.

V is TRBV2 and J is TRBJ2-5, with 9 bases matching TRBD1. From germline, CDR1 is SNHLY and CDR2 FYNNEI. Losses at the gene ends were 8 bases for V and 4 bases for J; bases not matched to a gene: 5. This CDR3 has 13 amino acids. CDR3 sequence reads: CASGHRGLETQYF. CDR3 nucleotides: TGTGCCAGCGGACACAGGGGGCTAGAGACCCAGTACTTC. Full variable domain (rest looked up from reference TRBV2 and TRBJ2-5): EPEVTQTPSHQVTQMGQEVILRCVPISNHLYFYWYRQILGQKVEFLVSFYNNEISEKSEIFDDQFSVERPDGSNFTLKIRSTKLEDSAMYFCASGHRGLETQYFGPGTRLLVL.

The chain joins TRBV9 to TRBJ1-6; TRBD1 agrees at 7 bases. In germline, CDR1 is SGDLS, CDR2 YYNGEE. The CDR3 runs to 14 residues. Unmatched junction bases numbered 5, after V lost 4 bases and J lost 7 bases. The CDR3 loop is CASSSTGTNSPLHF. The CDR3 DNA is TGTGCCAGCAGCTCGACAGGGACCAATTCACCCCTCCACTTT.

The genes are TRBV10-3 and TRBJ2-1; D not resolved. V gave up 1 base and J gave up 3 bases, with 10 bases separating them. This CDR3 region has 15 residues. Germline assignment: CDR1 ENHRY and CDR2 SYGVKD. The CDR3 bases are TGTGCCATCAGTGAGTTTTCTCAGAACTACAATGAGCAGTTCTTC. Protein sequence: CAISEFSQNYNEQFF.

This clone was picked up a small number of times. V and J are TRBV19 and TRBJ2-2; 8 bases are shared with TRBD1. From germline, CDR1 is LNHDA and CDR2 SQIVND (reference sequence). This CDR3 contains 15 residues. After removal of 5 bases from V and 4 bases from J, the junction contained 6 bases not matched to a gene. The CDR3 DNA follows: TGTGCCAGTAGTTTCCGGGACAGGCTCACCGGGGAGCTGTTTTTT. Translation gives CASSFRDRLTGELFF.

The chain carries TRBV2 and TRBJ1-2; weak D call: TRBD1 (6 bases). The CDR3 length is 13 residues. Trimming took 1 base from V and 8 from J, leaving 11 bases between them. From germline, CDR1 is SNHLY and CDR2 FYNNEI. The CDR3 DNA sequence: TGTGCCAGCAGTGAAGTGGCAGGGGACGGCTACACCTTC. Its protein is CASSEVAGDGYTF. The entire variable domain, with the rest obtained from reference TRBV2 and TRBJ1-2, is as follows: EPEVTQTPSHQVTQMGQEVILRCVPISNHLYFYWYRQILGQKVEFLVSFYNNEISEKSEIFDDQFSVERPDGSNFTLKIRSTKLEDSAMYFCASSEVAGDGYTFGSGTRLTVV.

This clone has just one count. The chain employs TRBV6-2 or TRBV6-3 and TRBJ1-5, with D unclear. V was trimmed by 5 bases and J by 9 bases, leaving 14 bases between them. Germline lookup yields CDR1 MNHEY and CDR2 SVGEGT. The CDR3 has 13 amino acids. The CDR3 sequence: CASSDTSTLPQHF. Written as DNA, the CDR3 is TGTGCCAGCAGTGACACTTCAACTCTGCCCCAGCATTTT.

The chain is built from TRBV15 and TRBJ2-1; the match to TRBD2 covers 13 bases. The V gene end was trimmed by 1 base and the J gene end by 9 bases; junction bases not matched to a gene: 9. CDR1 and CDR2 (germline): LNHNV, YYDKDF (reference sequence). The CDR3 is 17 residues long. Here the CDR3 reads CATSRAQGLAGEGEQFF. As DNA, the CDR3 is TGTGCCACCAGCAGAGCCCAAGGACTAGCGGGAGAAGGTGAGCAGTTCTTC.

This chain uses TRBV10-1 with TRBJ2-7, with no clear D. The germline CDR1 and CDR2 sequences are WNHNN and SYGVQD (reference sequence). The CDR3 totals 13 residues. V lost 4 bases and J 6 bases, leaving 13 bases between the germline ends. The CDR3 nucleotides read TGCGCCAGCAGTGTGGCAGAGTCTAGCGAGCAGTACTTC. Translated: CASSVAESSEQYF.

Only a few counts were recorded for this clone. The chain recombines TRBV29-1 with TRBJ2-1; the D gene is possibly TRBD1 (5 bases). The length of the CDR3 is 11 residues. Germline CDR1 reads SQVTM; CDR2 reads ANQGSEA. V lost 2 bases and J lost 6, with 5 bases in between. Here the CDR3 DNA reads TGCAGCGTTGAAAGGGGCAATGAGCAGTTCTTC. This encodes CSVERGNEQFF.

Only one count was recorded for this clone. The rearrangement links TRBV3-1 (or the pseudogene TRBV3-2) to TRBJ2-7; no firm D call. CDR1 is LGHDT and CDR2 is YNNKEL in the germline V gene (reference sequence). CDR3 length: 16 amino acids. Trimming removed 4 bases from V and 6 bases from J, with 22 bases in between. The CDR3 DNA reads TGTGCCAGCAGCCCGGATTCGAGATCGGGTACGGGCGAGCAGTACTTC. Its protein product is CASSPDSRSGTGEQYF.

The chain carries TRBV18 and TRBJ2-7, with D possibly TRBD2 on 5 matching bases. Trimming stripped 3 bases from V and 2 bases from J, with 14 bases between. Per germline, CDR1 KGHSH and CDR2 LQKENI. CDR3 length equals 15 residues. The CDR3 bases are TGTGCCAGCTCACCCTTCTCAAGCGGTACCTACGAGCAGTACTTC. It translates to CASSPFSSGTYEQYF.

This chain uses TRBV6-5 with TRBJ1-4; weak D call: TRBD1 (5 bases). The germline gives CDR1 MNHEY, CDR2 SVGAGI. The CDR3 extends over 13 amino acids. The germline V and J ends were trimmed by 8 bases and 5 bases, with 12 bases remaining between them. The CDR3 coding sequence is TGTGCCAGCTCGAGTACAGGAAATGAAAAACTGTTTTTT. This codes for CASSSTGNEKLFF.

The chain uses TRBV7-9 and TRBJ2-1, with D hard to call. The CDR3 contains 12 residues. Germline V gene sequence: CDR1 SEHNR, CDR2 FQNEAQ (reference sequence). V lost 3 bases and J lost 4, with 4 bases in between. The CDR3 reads CASSLRYNEQFF. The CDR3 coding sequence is TGTGCCAGCAGCTTGAGGTACAATGAGCAGTTCTTC.

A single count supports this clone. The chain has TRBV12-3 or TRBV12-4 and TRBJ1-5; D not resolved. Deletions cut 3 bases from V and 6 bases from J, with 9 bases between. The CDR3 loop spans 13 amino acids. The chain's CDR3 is CASSFGKFQPQHF. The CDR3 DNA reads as TGTGCCAGCAGTTTCGGGAAATTTCAGCCCCAGCATTTT.

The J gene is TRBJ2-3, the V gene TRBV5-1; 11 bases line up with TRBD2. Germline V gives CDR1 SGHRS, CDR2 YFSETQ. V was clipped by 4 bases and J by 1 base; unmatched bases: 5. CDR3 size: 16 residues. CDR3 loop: CASSPLTSGGTDTQYF. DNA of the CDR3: TGCGCCAGCAGCCCACTGACTAGCGGGGGCACAGATACGCAGTATTTT.

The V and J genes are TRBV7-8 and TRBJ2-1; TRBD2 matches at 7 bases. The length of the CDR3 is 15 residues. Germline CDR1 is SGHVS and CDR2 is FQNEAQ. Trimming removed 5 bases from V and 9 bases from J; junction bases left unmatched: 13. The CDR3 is CASSRLWREGSEQFF. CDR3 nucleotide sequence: TGTGCCAGCAGCCGCCTGTGGAGGGAGGGCAGTGAGCAGTTCTTC.

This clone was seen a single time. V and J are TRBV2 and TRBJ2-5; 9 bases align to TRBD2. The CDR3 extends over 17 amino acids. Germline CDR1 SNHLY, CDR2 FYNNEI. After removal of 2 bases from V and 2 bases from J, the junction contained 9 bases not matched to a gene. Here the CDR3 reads CASSELRLAGRQETQYF. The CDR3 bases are TGTGCCAGCAGTGAATTACGGCTAGCGGGGCGGCAAGAGACCCAGTACTTC.

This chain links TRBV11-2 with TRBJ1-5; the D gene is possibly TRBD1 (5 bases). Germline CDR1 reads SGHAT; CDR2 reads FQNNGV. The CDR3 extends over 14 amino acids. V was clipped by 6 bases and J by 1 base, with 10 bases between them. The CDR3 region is CASSPGFSNQPQHF. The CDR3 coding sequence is TGTGCCAGCAGTCCAGGGTTCAGCAATCAGCCCCAGCATTTT. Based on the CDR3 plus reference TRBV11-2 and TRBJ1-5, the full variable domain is EAGVAQSPRYKIIEKRQSVAFWCNPISGHATLYWYQQILGQGPKLLIQFQNNGVVDDSQLPKDRFSAERLKGVDSTLKIQPAKLEDSAVYLCASSPGFSNQPQHFGDGTRLSIL.

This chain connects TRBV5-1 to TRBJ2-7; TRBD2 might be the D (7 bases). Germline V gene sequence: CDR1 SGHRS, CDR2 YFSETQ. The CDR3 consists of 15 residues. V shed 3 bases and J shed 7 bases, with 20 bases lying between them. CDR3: CASSSWGGQVLEQYF. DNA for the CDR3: TGCGCCAGCAGCTCTTGGGGGGGCCAGGTTCTTGAGCAGTACTTC.